The rows below give T cell receptor beta chains drawn from one sample of a study of blood T cell repertoires in COVID-19. TCRdb's copy holds only in-frame clones and misses some; the assay was immunoSEQ multiplex PCR. The sample carries hundreds of thousands of clones, around 80% recorded once. The sample consisted of peripheral blood. Source of these receptors: a woman of 80 years or more with active or convalescent COVID-19. Both conserved end residues are part of each CDR3. Fields, in order: clone size, V gene, D gene, J gene, CDR3 length, CDR3 protein, CDR3 DNA. D genes are given only for firm matches. Not all rows give a size; the values are once, few, many and, for expanded clones, a class.

size: .
V: TRBV12-5
D: TRBD2
J: TRBJ2-1
length: 17
CDR3: CASGFGTSGSSYNEQFF
DNA: TGTGCTAGTGGTTTCGGGACTAGCGGGAGCTCCTACAATGAGCAGTTCTTC

size: .
V: TRBV6-2/TRBV6-3
D: .
J: TRBJ2-7
length: 16
CDR3: CASSGRREDYSYEQYF
DNA: TGTGCCAGCAGTGGGAGAAGGGAAGACTACTCCTACGAGCAGTACTTC

size: once
V: TRBV7-2
D: .
J: TRBJ1-6
length: 14
CDR3: CASSLQGYNSPLHF
DNA: TGTGCCAGCAGCTTACAGGGATACAATTCACCCCTCCACTTT

size: .
V: TRBV11-3
D: TRBD2
J: TRBJ2-5
length: 14
CDR3: CASRSGTSPETQYF
DNA: TGTGCCAGCAGATCCGGGACTAGCCCAGAGACCCAGTACTTC

size: .
V: TRBV3-1/TRBV3-2
D: .
J: TRBJ2-5
length: 15
CDR3: CASSRPDSGWETQYF
DNA: TGTGCCAGCAGCCGACCGGACAGTGGGTGGGAGACCCAGTACTTC

size: .
V: TRBV30
D: .
J: TRBJ2-3
length: 14
CDR3: CAWTLPPSPDTQYF
DNA: TGTGCCTGGACCCTCCCCCCTTCCCCAGATACGCAGTATTTT

size: once
V: TRBV7-3
D: TRBD1
J: TRBJ1-5
length: 21
CDR3: CASSKPFESGQGSYSNQPQHF
DNA: TGTGCCAGCAGCAAGCCCTTCGAGTCGGGACAGGGATCCTATAGCAATCAGCCCCAGCATTTT

size: few
V: TRBV11-2
D: .
J: TRBJ2-2
length: 15
CDR3: CASSFGTKNTGELFF
DNA: TGTGCCAGCAGCTTTGGGACAAAGAACACCGGGGAGCTGTTTTTT

size: .
V: TRBV18
D: TRBD1
J: TRBJ2-2
length: 14
CDR3: CASSPTQGAGELFF
DNA: TGTGCCAGCTCACCTACCCAGGGGGCCGGGGAGCTGTTTTTT

size: .
V: TRBV7-3
D: TRBD1
J: TRBJ2-3
length: 15
CDR3: CASSPGTGRDDTQYF
DNA: TGTGCCAGCTCACCCGGGACAGGGAGGGACGATACGCAGTATTTT

size: .
V: TRBV5-5
D: .
J: TRBJ1-6
length: 14
CDR3: CASSLQGGNSPLHF
DNA: TGTGCCAGCAGCTTACAGGGTGGGAATTCACCCCTCCACTTT

size: .
V: TRBV24-1
D: .
J: TRBJ2-3
length: 14
CDR3: CATSDTTGPNTQYF
DNA: TGTGCCACCAGTGATACTACAGGCCCAAATACGCAGTATTTT

size: .
V: TRBV6-1
D: TRBD2
J: TRBJ2-1
length: 19
CDR3: CASNEDRASGKGSYNEQFF
DNA: TGTGCCAGCAATGAAGATCGGGCTAGCGGGAAGGGATCCTACAATGAGCAGTTCTTC

size: .
V: TRBV19
D: .
J: TRBJ2-1
length: 17
CDR3: CASSKNIRHSTYNEQFF
DNA: TGTGCCAGTAGTAAGAATATAAGACACAGCACATACAATGAGCAGTTCTTC